The text below deals with one T cell receptor beta chain. This record comes from a study of blood T cell repertoires in COVID-19. Background on the study: Samples came from the United States, Italy and Spain, spanning acute and convalescent COVID-19. PBMCs, B-cell-depleted T cells, or T cells provided the cDNA or gDNA that made up the material.

Original processing methods: Estimation of nucleated cell counts relied on the amplification of reference gene primers. Clones were sequenced by immunoSEQ multiplex PCR, and TCRdb holds only the in-frame ones, with some missing. The V and J calls and clone size were taken over from that table, and D and trimming were inferred from the DNA. The repertoire holds about 21,000 clones, with 70% to 85% as singletons. This clonotype was sampled from a human donor in a cohort sampled during active COVID-19. Input material: peripheral blood.

CDR3 in amino acids: CASSDRPYEQYF. DNA of the CDR3: TGTGCCAGCAGTGACAGGCCCTACGAGCAGTACTTC. V gene TRBV25-1 combines with J gene TRBJ2-7; D is undetermined. Germline V gene lookup returns CDR1 MGHDK and CDR2 SYGVNS. CDR3 length equals 12 residues. Trimming removed 3 bases from V and 2 bases from J, with 5 bases in between.